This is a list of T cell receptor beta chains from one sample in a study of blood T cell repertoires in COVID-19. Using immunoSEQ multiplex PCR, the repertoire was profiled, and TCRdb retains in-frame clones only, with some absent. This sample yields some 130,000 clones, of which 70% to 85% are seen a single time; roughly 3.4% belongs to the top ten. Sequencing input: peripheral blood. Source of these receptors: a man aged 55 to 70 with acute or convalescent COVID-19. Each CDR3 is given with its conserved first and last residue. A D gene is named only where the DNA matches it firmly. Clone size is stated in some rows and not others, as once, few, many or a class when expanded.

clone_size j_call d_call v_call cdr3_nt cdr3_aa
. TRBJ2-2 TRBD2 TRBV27 TGTGCCAGCAGAGCCGGGACTAGGGGCACCGGGGAGCTGTTTTTT CASRAGTRGTGELFF
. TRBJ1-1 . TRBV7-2 TGTGCCAGCAGCTACAAGAACACTGAAGCTTTCTTT CASSYKNTEAFF
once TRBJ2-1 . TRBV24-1 TGTGCCACCAGTGACCCGGTGATCCGGGACAATGAGCAGTTCTTC CATSDPVIRDNEQFF
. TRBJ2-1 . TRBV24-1 TGTGCCACCAGTGATCTACGGACTGGGAGCTCCTACAATGAGCAGTTCTTC CATSDLRTGSSYNEQFF
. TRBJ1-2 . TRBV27 TGTGCCAGCAGTTTTAGGCAGGGCTATGGCTACACCTTC CASSFRQGYGYTF
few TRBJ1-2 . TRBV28 TGTGCCAGCACCGTAACAGCAAACTATGGCTACACCTTC CASTVTANYGYTF
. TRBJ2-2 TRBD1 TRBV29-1 TGCAGCGTGGGCGACCGGGACAGGGGATCGAACACCGGGGAGCTGTTTTTT CSVGDRDRGSNTGELFF
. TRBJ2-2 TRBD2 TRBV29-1 TGCAGCGTTCTGGCGGGAGGTGGGCTGTTTTTT CSVLAGGGLFF
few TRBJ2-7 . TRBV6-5 TGTGCCAGCGCGCTTACTATCTCCTACGAGCAGTACTTC CASALTISYEQYF
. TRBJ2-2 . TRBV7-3 TGTGCCAGCAGCAAACCGGGACAGAACACCGGGGAGCTGTTTTTT CASSKPGQNTGELFF
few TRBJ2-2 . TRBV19 TGTGCCAGTAGTGCATTTCTGGGACAGGGAAGCAGCGGGAGGTTAACCGGGGAGCTGTTTTTT CASSAFLGQGSSGRLTGELFF
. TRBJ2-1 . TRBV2 TGTGCCAGCAGTTTAGCAGACAGCTCCTACAATGAGCAGTTCTTC CASSLADSSYNEQFF
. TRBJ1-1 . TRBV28 TGTGCCAGTGGGGGGGGTGCGAGCACTGAAGCTTTCTTT CASGGGASTEAFF
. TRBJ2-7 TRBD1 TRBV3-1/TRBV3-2 TGTGCCAGCAGCCAAGACGGGACAGGGGGCGAGCAGTACTTC CASSQDGTGGEQYF
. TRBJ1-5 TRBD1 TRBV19 TGTGCCAGTACCAAGCGGGGGACAGGCAATCAGCCCCAGCATTTT CASTKRGTGNQPQHF
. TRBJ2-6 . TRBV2 TGTGCCACCCTCAGGGGTTCTGGGGCCAACGTCCTGACTTTC CATLRGSGANVLTF
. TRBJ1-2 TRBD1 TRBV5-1 TGCGCCAGCTGGGACAGCCTCGGGGGCTACACCTTC CASWDSLGGYTF
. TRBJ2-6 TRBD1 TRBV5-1 TGCGCCAGCAGCCCGATGGGACAGAGCTCTGGGGCCAACGTCCTGACTTTC CASSPMGQSSGANVLTF
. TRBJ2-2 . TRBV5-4 TGTGCCAGCTCTCTTTCAGTGGACACCGGGGAGCTGTTTTTT CASSLSVDTGELFF
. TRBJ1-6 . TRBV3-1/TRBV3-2 TGTGCCAGCAGCCAAGGCGGGAATTCACCCCTCCACTTT CASSQGGNSPLHF
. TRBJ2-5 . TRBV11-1 TGTGCCAGCAGCTTAGCTCGCCAAGAGACCCAGTACTTC CASSLARQETQYF
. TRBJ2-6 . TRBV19 TGTGCCAGTAGTCTCGGGTCGGGCAGGGGTCGCCACTCTGGGGCCAACGTCCTGACTTTC CASSLGSGRGRHSGANVLTF
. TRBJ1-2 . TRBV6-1 TGTGCCAGCAGTGAGTTAAGAACGGATGACTATGTCTTC CASSELRTDDYVF